One and the same sample provided the 30 T cell receptor beta chains below, sequenced in a study of shared clonotypes between healthy human individuals. The assay was immunoSEQ multiplex PCR, and TCRdb's table has in-frame clones only and misses some. Among about 690,000 clones, 90% were seen once, and the ten largest hold about a third. Sequencing was performed on memory CD8+ T cells from PBMCs. The subset denotes: CD45RO+ cells pooled with CCR7-negative TemRA cells. The receptors were gathered from a man aged 18 to 29 in good health. Some clones in this sample may be carry-over from other donors' samples.

V gene TRBV28 combines with J gene TRBJ2-1, with TRBD2 matching 8 bases. The V gene end was trimmed by 7 bases and the J gene end by 0 bases; junction bases not matched to a gene: 14. CDR3 length: 18 residues. Per germline, CDR1 MDHEN and CDR2 SYDVKM. Written as DNA, the CDR3 is TGTGCCAGCAACCCCCAGGCGGGAGGTCCCATCTCCTACAATGAGCAGTTCTTC. Translation gives CASNPQAGGPISYNEQFF.

The V and J genes are TRBV4-3 and TRBJ1-2, with no clear D. The CDR3 sequence is 15 residues long. CDR1 is LGHNA and CDR2 is YSLEER in the germline V gene. V dropped 0 bases and J dropped 3 bases, with 11 bases sitting between them. The CDR3 bases are TGCGCCAGCAGCCAAGATCTACGGAGCCACTATGGCTACACCTTC. Its translation: CASSQDLRSHYGYTF.

V usage is TRBV6-5 and J usage is TRBJ2-2; TRBD1 agrees at 7 bases. Germline lookup yields CDR1 MNHEY and CDR2 SVGAGI. The ends lost 5 bases at V and 6 bases at J; junction bases unmatched: 9. The CDR3 extends over 15 amino acids. The CDR3 coding sequence is TGTGCCAGCAGTAAACAGGGGACCAGACCCGGGGAGCTGTTTTTT. Its protein is CASSKQGTRPGELFF.

With respect to this clone: The same CDR3 arises from other DNA sequences in this sample as well. This sequence joins TRBV5-1 and TRBJ2-7; weak D call: TRBD2 (6 bases). The CDR3 is 13 amino acids. The germline gives CDR1 SGHRS, CDR2 YFSETQ. V lost 0 bases and J 4 bases, leaving 8 bases between the germline ends. In DNA form, the CDR3 reads TGCGCCAGCAGCTTGGAACTAGCTTACGAGCAGTACTTC. The encoded protein is CASSLELAYEQYF.

In regard to this clone: Its ends do not fully match the called genes, so a read error is possible. The chain carries TRBV7-9 and TRBJ2-1, with D possibly matching TRBD2 (6 bases). CDR1 is SEHNR, CDR2 FQNEAQ, per germline (reference sequence). The CDR3 sequence is 15 residues long. The CDR3 loop is CASSHVRDWDNEQFF. CDR3 DNA sequence: TGCGCCAGCAGCCATGTCCGGGACTGGGACAATGAGCAGTTCTTC.

The rearrangement joins TRBV9 to TRBJ2-7; 10 positions match TRBD2. Germline assignment: CDR1 SGDLS and CDR2 YYNGEE. This CDR3 spans 13 amino acids. V lost 3 bases, J lost 5 bases, and 2 bases stayed unmatched. The CDR3 DNA reads TGTGCCAGCAGCGAGCGGGGGGGCGACGAGCAGTACTTC. Protein: CASSERGGDEQYF.

CDR3 sequence reads: CASSQGQGHSTYEQYF. The DNA for the CDR3 is TGTGCCAGCAGCCAAGGACAGGGCCACTCTACCTACGAGCAGTACTTC. This chain uses TRBV2 with TRBJ2-7; 8 bases agree with TRBD1. The trim removed 6 bases at V and 2 bases at J, leaving 12 bases unmatched. Germline assignment: CDR1 SNHLY and CDR2 FYNNEI. The length of the CDR3 is 16 residues.

This clone appeared once. The chain recombines TRBV5-4 with TRBJ1-2, with TRBD1 as a possible D gene (5 bases). Trimming removed 5 bases at V and 6 bases at J, with 17 bases between. The CDR3 has 14 residues. CDR1 is SGHNT and CDR2 is YYREEE in the germline V gene (reference sequence). The CDR3 is CASSPMTQGNGYTF. The CDR3 nucleotides are TGTGCCAGCAGTCCAATGACCCAGGGAAATGGCTACACCTTC.

V and J are TRBV28 and TRBJ2-7; 8 nucleotides match TRBD1. J gave up 3 bases and V 7 bases, and 11 bases lay outside the gene matches. The CDR3 consists of 15 residues. Per the germline V gene, CDR1 is MDHEN and CDR2 is SYDVKM. CDR3 nucleotide sequence: TGTGCCAGCACCTCGGGACAGGACCGTCTCTACGAGCAGTACTTC. Translating gives CASTSGQDRLYEQYF. Full variable domain (missing parts from reference TRBV28 and TRBJ2-7): DVKVTQSSRYLVKRTGEKVFLECVQDMDHENMFWYRQDPGLGLRLIYFSYDVKMKEKGDIPEGYSVSREKKERFSLILESASTNQTSMYLCASTSGQDRLYEQYFGPGTRLTVT.

The chain links TRBV28 to TRBJ2-5; no reliable D call. Deletions cut 6 bases from V and 1 base from J, with 9 bases between. The CDR3 covers 13 residues. CDR1 and CDR2 (germline): MDHEN, SYDVKM. In DNA form, the CDR3 reads TGTGCCAGCAGCTATGCCCCCCAAGAGACCCAGTACTTC. Translating it yields CASSYAPQETQYF.

The chain has TRBV27 and TRBJ2-1; possibly TRBD2 for D (5 bases). The germline V and J ends were trimmed by 5 bases and 6 bases, with 20 bases remaining between them. Germline lookup yields CDR1 MNHEY and CDR2 SMNVEV (reference sequence). This CDR3 comprises 16 residues. CDR3 in amino acids: CASSTITAQGSNEQFF. The DNA of the CDR3 is TGTGCCAGCAGTACGATAACAGCACAAGGGAGCAATGAGCAGTTCTTC.

The chain uses TRBV28 and TRBJ2-3; D is unclear. V lost 8 bases and J 6 bases, leaving 12 bases between the germline ends. This CDR3 is 12 amino acids long. The germline V gene has CDR1 MDHEN and CDR2 SYDVKM. CDR3 loop: CASRTLRDTQYF. CDR3 bases: TGTGCCAGCCGGACCTTAAGGGATACGCAGTATTTT.

The chain has TRBV4-1 and TRBJ2-7; 7 nucleotides line up with TRBD1. This CDR3 is built from 15 residues. Unmatched junction bases numbered 8, after V lost 0 bases and J lost 6 bases. Germline lookup yields CDR1 MGHRA and CDR2 YSYEKL. The chain's CDR3 is CASSQEDGRGSEQYF. The DNA for the CDR3 is TGCGCCAGCAGCCAAGAAGACGGCAGGGGGTCCGAGCAGTACTTC.

The J gene is TRBJ2-1, the V gene TRBV27; 8 positions agree with TRBD1. From germline, CDR1 is MNHEY and CDR2 SMNVEV (reference sequence). The J segment lost 8 bases and the V segment lost 1 base, leaving 7 bases of the junction unmatched. The CDR3 has 15 amino acids. The CDR3 reads CASSLFGTGPDEQFF. The CDR3 coding sequence is TGTGCCAGCAGTTTATTCGGGACAGGTCCCGATGAGCAGTTCTTC.

This chain joins TRBV2 and TRBJ1-1, with a tentative D call TRBD1 (6 bases). V was cut by 7 bases and J by 3 bases, with 12 bases left in between. The CDR3 has 13 residues. In germline, CDR1 is SNHLY, CDR2 FYNNEI. The CDR3 coding sequence is TGTGCCAGCAACTACAACAGGGACACTGAAGCTTTCTTT. Its translation is CASNYNRDTEAFF. Looking up the rest from reference TRBV2 and TRBJ1-1 gives the full variable domain: EPEVTQTPSHQVTQMGQEVILRCVPISNHLYFYWYRQILGQKVEFLVSFYNNEISEKSEIFDDQFSVERPDGSNFTLKIRSTKLEDSAMYFCASNYNRDTEAFFGQGTRLTVV.

This clone showed up just once. An end of the junction does not agree with germline; a read error may underlie this. This chain connects TRBV6-6 to TRBJ2-5; D may be TRBD1 or TRBD2 (5 bases each). The CDR3 has 11 residues. Germline-derived CDR1 and CDR2 are MNHNY and SVGAGI (reference sequence). This CDR3 reads CASSAERGVDF. CDR3 coding DNA: TGTGCCAGCAGTGCGGAAAGAGGGGTGGACTTC.

This clone was seen once. The chain is built from TRBV7-9 and TRBJ1-1; D not resolved. V was pared by 4 bases and J by 3 bases, with 15 bases between. The CDR3 runs 15 residues. Germline values: CDR1 SEHNR, CDR2 FQNEAQ (reference sequence). The chain's CDR3 is CASSSLWPGDTEAFF. The CDR3 DNA reads as TGTGCCAGCAGCTCCCTGTGGCCGGGAGACACTGAAGCTTTCTTT.

V and J are TRBV11-2 and TRBJ2-3; unclear D gene. The CDR3 is 12 amino acids. The V end was cut by 8 bases, the J end by 6 bases, with 12 bases between. Germline V gene lookup returns CDR1 SGHAT and CDR2 FQNNGV. The CDR3 loop reads CASAPPVDTQYF. CDR3 bases: TGTGCCAGCGCCCCACCGGTGGATACGCAGTATTTT.

The V gene is TRBV5-4, the J gene TRBJ1-4; D unresolved. This CDR3 region has 14 residues. V was pared by 0 bases and J by 7 bases, with 10 bases between. Germline assignment: CDR1 SGHNT and CDR2 YYREEE (reference sequence). The CDR3 bases are TGTGCCAGCAGCTTGGGCACCTCGAGTGAAAAACTGTTTTTT. This codes for CASSLGTSSEKLFF.

The J gene is TRBJ2-5, the V gene TRBV10-3, with 7 bases lining up with TRBD1. V lost 0 bases to trimming and J lost 1 base; unmatched junction nucleotides: 11. The germline V gene has CDR1 ENHRY and CDR2 SYGVKD. This CDR3 has 18 residues. CDR3 in amino acids: CAISESDLRAGGQETQYF. For the CDR3, the DNA is TGTGCCATCAGTGAGTCGGACTTGAGGGCAGGGGGCCAAGAGACCCAGTACTTC.

The rearrangement links TRBV29-1 to TRBJ2-1, with 7 bases aligning to TRBD1. The CDR3 covers 12 residues. Germline CDR1 reads SQVTM; CDR2 reads ANQGSEA. The trim removed 8 bases at V and 8 bases at J, leaving 9 bases unmatched. The DNA for the CDR3 is TGCAGCCAGTGGACAGGTTTACATGAGCAGTTCTTC. Translation: CSQWTGLHEQFF.

The chain links TRBV4-1 to TRBJ2-1; D remains ambiguous. The germline V gene has CDR1 MGHRA and CDR2 YSYEKL. V was shortened by 1 base and J by 0 bases, with 16 bases between the two germline ends. This CDR3 has 18 residues. In DNA, the CDR3 is TGCGCCAGCAGCCAAGTTTATAGCCCTAGTAGCTCCTACAATGAGCAGTTCTTC. It yields the protein CASSQVYSPSSSYNEQFF.

The chain uses TRBV30 and TRBJ2-7; a possible D gene is TRBD1 (6 bases). Germline V gives CDR1 GTSNPN, CDR2 SVGIG (reference sequence). The CDR3 is made up of 17 amino acids. Deletions cut 0 bases from V and 2 bases from J, with 20 bases between. The CDR3 region has the DNA TGTGCCTGGAGTGTATTGCACGGGACAAGGGGCGCCTACGAGCAGTACTTC. Translating gives CAWSVLHGTRGAYEQYF.

J is TRBJ2-7 and V is TRBV28, with 11 positions matching TRBD2. Germline-derived CDR1 and CDR2 are MDHEN and SYDVKM. Trimming cost V 5 bases and J 0 bases; bases outside gene matches: 9. The length of the CDR3 is 17 residues. This CDR3 is CASSLNSGLAASYEQYF. CDR3 DNA: TGTGCCAGCAGTCTAAACTCGGGACTAGCGGCCTCCTACGAGCAGTACTTC.

The chain joins TRBV10-3 to TRBJ2-1; possibly TRBD2 for D (6 bases). The CDR3 covers 13 residues. Germline values: CDR1 ENHRY, CDR2 SYGVKD. Trimming left V 7 bases short and J 0 bases short, with 7 bases between. The DNA of the CDR3 is TGTGCCATCACTAGCGACTCCTACAATGAGCAGTTCTTC. Its protein product is CAITSDSYNEQFF.

This chain connects TRBV4-2 to TRBJ2-3; 13 bases are a match to TRBD2. V gave up 0 bases and J gave up 1 base; unmatched junction bases: 10. The CDR3 has 20 residues. CDR1 is LGHNA and CDR2 is YNFKEQ in the germline V gene. The CDR3 sequence: CASSQDQGLAGNLGTDTQYF. CDR3 DNA: TGTGCCAGCAGCCAAGACCAGGGACTAGCGGGAAACCTCGGCACAGATACGCAGTATTTT.

This clone was seen ten or more times. The chain links TRBV19 to TRBJ1-1; TRBD1 is a possible D gene (5 bases). Trimming shortened V by 3 bases and J by 4 bases, and 15 bases separated the two germline ends. Germline assignment: CDR1 LNHDA and CDR2 SQIVND (reference sequence). CDR3 size: 15 residues. CDR3 residues: CASSISSLRGTEAFF. The CDR3, as DNA: TGTGCCAGTAGTATCTCATCGCTGAGGGGCACTGAAGCTTTCTTT. The whole variable domain, filled in from reference TRBV19 and TRBJ1-1, reads DGGITQSPKYLFRKEGQNVTLSCEQNLNHDAMYWYRQDPGQGLRLIYYSQIVNDFQKGDIAEGYSVSREKKESFPLTVTSAQKNPTAFYLCASSISSLRGTEAFFGQGTRLTVV.

The chain has TRBV7-9 and TRBJ1-4, with a tentative D call TRBD1 (5 bases). CDR1 is SEHNR, CDR2 FQNEAQ, per germline (reference sequence). This CDR3 is built from 12 residues. Trimming stripped 5 bases from V and 12 bases from J, with 13 bases between. CDR3 amino acids: CASSGGARELFF. The CDR3 coding sequence is TGTGCCAGCAGCGGCGGGGCTAGGGAACTGTTTTTT. The variable domain in full, completed from reference TRBV7-9 and TRBJ1-4, reads DTGVSQNPRHKITKRGQNVTFRCDPISEHNRLYWYRQTLGQGPEFLTYFQNEAQLEKSRLLSDRFSAERPKGSFSTLEIQRTEQGDSAMYLCASSGGARELFFGSGTQLSVL.

The V call is TRBV27, the J call TRBJ2-3, with TRBD1 as a possible D gene (5 bases). This CDR3 contains 13 residues. The V end was cut by 11 bases, the J end by 3 bases, with 15 bases between. Germline loops: CDR1 MNHEY, CDR2 SMNVEV (reference sequence). This CDR3 reads CAAQGWETDTQYF. The CDR3 DNA reads TGTGCCGCCCAGGGTTGGGAAACAGATACGCAGTATTTT.

This rearrangement joins TRBV5-8 to TRBJ2-1, with D perhaps TRBD1 (6 bases). V was trimmed by 3 bases and J by 10 bases, leaving 11 bases between them. CDR1 is SGHTS, CDR2 YDEGEE, per germline. CDR3 length equals 12 residues. The CDR3 is CASSSSTGEQFF. The CDR3 DNA reads TGTGCCAGCAGCTCTTCGACAGGAGAGCAGTTCTTC.